The 24 T cell receptor beta chains reported below all come from one sample, sequenced in a study of beta chain features in type 1 diabetes. Every bit of the isolated RNA underwent reverse transcription, so sequencing read expressed TCRB transcripts. Profiled with immunoSEQ multiplex PCR; TCRdb holds only in-frame clones, not every one. The sample carries under 300,000 clones, around 26% recorded once. The sequencing sample was made of central memory CD4+ T cells from blood. The origin of the receptors is a young man in good health.

The rearrangement joins TRBV9 to TRBJ2-5, with D uncertain. The DNA end lines up better with TRBJ2-7; the J call may be wrong. The germline gives CDR1 SGDLS, CDR2 YYNGEE. There are 14 residues in the CDR3. CDR3 loop: CASSVEYHAYEQYF. The CDR3 nucleotides are TGTGCCAGCAGCGTAGAATATCACGCCTACGAGCAGTACTTC.

V and J are TRBV25-1 and TRBJ2-5, with 7 bases identical to TRBD1. V dropped 4 bases and J dropped 5; count of bases not matched to a gene: 13. The CDR3 consists of 16 residues. Looked up from germline, CDR1 is MGHDK and CDR2 is SYGVNS. The CDR3, as DNA: TGTGCCAGCAGTGCTCACTCTAGACAGGGCGGGGAGACCCAGTACTTC. It specifies CASSAHSRQGGETQYF.

This clone was observed a single time. The chain links TRBV9 to TRBJ2-6, with D possibly TRBD2 on 6 matching bases. V lost 0 bases and J 4 bases, leaving 11 bases between the germline ends. CDR3 size: 16 residues. Per germline, CDR1 SGDLS and CDR2 YYNGEE. The CDR3 DNA reads as TGTGCCAGCAGCGTAGCTGGGGGGTTAGGGGCCAACGTCCTGACTTTC. Its translation is CASSVAGGLGANVLTF.

The V and J genes are TRBV6-1 and TRBJ2-7, with 9 bases fitting TRBD2. The V and J ends lost 8 bases and 4 bases, in that order; junction bases with no gene match: 12. This CDR3 is built from 15 residues. From germline, CDR1 is MNHNS and CDR2 SASEGT. This CDR3 reads CASGGIAGDMYEQYF. CDR3 coding DNA: TGTGCCAGCGGGGGAATAGCGGGAGATATGTACGAGCAGTACTTC.

The genes are TRBV27 and TRBJ2-6; D unclear. Looked up from germline, CDR1 is MNHEY and CDR2 is SMNVEV (reference sequence). The CDR3 totals 14 residues. Deletions cut 4 bases from V and 2 bases from J, with 6 bases between. This chain's CDR3 is CASSSSAGANVLTF. CDR3 bases: TGTGCCAGCAGTTCGTCTGCTGGGGCCAACGTCCTGACTTTC.

This clone has a handful of counts. The chain combines TRBV5-1 with TRBJ2-7; D tentatively reads TRBD1 or TRBD2 (5 bases each). The germline gives CDR1 SGHRS, CDR2 YFSETQ. This CDR3 has 18 residues. The V end lost 0 bases, the J end lost 7 bases, and 26 bases lay between the germline ends. This CDR3 reads CASSLVSRHQVGDREQYF. CDR3 coding DNA: TGCGCCAGCAGCTTGGTGAGTAGACATCAGGTGGGAGACAGAGAGCAGTACTTC.

Regarding this clone: The identical CDR3 is also encoded by other nucleotide sequences in the sample. The chain has TRBV5-1 and TRBJ2-5, with D possibly TRBD2 on 6 matching bases. V was cut by 2 bases and J by 2 bases, with 13 bases left in between. CDR1 and CDR2 from the germline V gene are SGHRS and YFSETQ. The CDR3 runs 15 residues. The CDR3 nucleotides are TGCGCCAGCAGCTTAGGTAGCGGAATTCAAGAGACCCAGTACTTC. Amino acid sequence: CASSLGSGIQETQYF.

This clone was recorded a few times. V and J are TRBV2 and TRBJ2-1; no reliable D call. The germline V gene encodes CDR1 SNHLY and CDR2 FYNNEI. With 2 bases removed from V and 8 bases from J, the gap between germline ends came to 10 bases. CDR3 size: 13 residues. CDR3 DNA sequence: TGTGCCAGCAGTGAAACGGGTAGGGATGAGCAGTTCTTC. This codes for CASSETGRDEQFF.

The CDR3 DNA follows: TGTGCCAGCAGCTGGCAGCACCCGGGGGCGGCAGATACGCAGTATTTT. Encoded protein: CASSWQHPGAADTQYF. This chain uses TRBV7-2 with TRBJ2-3; D possibly matches TRBD1 or TRBD2 (6 bases each). This CDR3 has 16 amino acids. Deletions cut 4 bases from V and 4 bases from J, with 18 bases between. Germline V gives CDR1 SGHTA, CDR2 FQGNSA.

The rearrangement uses TRBV19 and TRBJ2-5; D unclear. The CDR3 loop spans 15 amino acids. With 4 bases removed from V and 5 bases from J, the gap between germline ends came to 17 bases. CDR1 is LNHDA, CDR2 SQIVND, per germline (reference sequence). CDR3 amino acids: CASSTQGRALETQYF. Here the CDR3 DNA reads TGTGCCAGTAGTACCCAAGGCCGAGCTTTGGAGACCCAGTACTTC.

This clone was counted between two and nine times. The chain has TRBV6-1 and TRBJ2-1, with TRBD2 as a possible D gene (6 bases). The CDR3 is 13 amino acids. Trimming left V 6 bases short and J 6 bases short, with 12 bases between. Germline CDR1 and CDR2: MNHNS and SASEGT. In DNA form, the CDR3 reads TGTGCCAGCAGAATGGCGGGGACCAATGAGCAGTTCTTC. The encoded protein is CASRMAGTNEQFF.

The rearrangement links TRBV28 to TRBJ1-5; D uncertain. Deletions cut 8 bases from V and 5 bases from J, with 7 bases between. CDR3 length: 11 residues. Germline CDR1 reads MDHEN; CDR2 reads SYDVKM. The CDR3 DNA reads TGTGCCAGCGGCCGAGATCAGCCCCAGCATTTT. It encodes CASGRDQPQHF.

The chain is built from TRBV5-1 and TRBJ2-3, with a tentative D call TRBD1 (6 bases). The length of the CDR3 is 15 residues. Trimming shortened V by 4 bases and J by 3 bases, and 15 bases separated the two germline ends. In germline, CDR1 is SGHRS, CDR2 YFSETQ. The CDR3 loop is CASSGVQGNTDTQYF. DNA of the CDR3: TGCGCCAGCAGCGGAGTACAGGGTAATACAGATACGCAGTATTTT.

This clone was observed at least ten times. The chain has TRBV9 and TRBJ2-7, with 7 bases aligning to TRBD2. With 0 bases clipped from V and 6 bases from J, the junction kept 9 bases outside the gene matches. There are 15 residues in the CDR3. Germline V CDR1 and CDR2: SGDLS, YYNGEE. The CDR3 sequence is CASSVAPAGVREQYF. For the CDR3, the DNA is TGTGCCAGCAGCGTAGCTCCGGCGGGAGTACGCGAGCAGTACTTC.

J is TRBJ1-6 and V is TRBV25-1, with a tentative D call TRBD1 (5 bases). The germline gives CDR1 MGHDK, CDR2 SYGVNS. V lost 4 bases, J lost 7 bases, and 14 bases lay in between. The CDR3 sequence is 15 residues long. DNA of the CDR3: TGTGCCAGCAGTGGTACCGGGACCCAAAATTCACCCCTCCACTTT. Translating gives CASSGTGTQNSPLHF.

This clone was counted only a few times. As DNA, the CDR3 is TGTGCCAGCAGCCCGGCTGGACAGGGCCTCTATGGCTACACCTTC. Translating it yields CASSPAGQGLYGYTF. V usage is TRBV9 and J usage is TRBJ1-2; 8 bases are shared with TRBD1. Looked up from germline, CDR1 is SGDLS and CDR2 is YYNGEE. The CDR3 is made up of 15 amino acids. Trimming at V came to 4 bases and at J to 4 bases, leaving 9 bases not matched to a gene.

V gene TRBV9 combines with J gene TRBJ2-4; 8 bases are a match to TRBD2. V lost 0 bases and J lost 4; bases outside the gene matches: 6. The CDR3 covers 16 residues. Germline lookup yields CDR1 SGDLS and CDR2 YYNGEE. CDR3 sequence reads: CASSVAGGWAKNIQYF. The CDR3 bases are TGTGCCAGCAGCGTAGCGGGAGGGTGGGCTAAAAACATTCAGTACTTC. Full variable domain (outside the CDR3, taken from reference TRBV9 and TRBJ2-4): DSGVTQTPKHLITATGQRVTLRCSPRSGDLSVYWYQQSLDQGLQFLIQYYNGEERAKGNILERFSAQQFPDLHSELNLSSLELGDSALYFCASSVAGGWAKNIQYFGAGTRLSVL.

The chain recombines TRBV6-5 with TRBJ2-1; possible D gene TRBD2, 7 bases. CDR3 length equals 15 residues. Germline assignment: CDR1 MNHEY and CDR2 SVGAGI. V dropped 6 bases and J dropped 5 bases, with 17 bases sitting between them. The DNA of the CDR3 is TGTGCCAGCAGACCAGGGGCGGGAGTTGACAATGAGCAGTTCTTC. It encodes CASRPGAGVDNEQFF.

The rearrangement joins TRBV28 to TRBJ2-1, with 7 bases matching TRBD2. Germline V gives CDR1 MDHEN, CDR2 SYDVKM. The CDR3 is made up of 16 amino acids. The V gene end was trimmed by 6 bases and the J gene end by 6 bases; junction bases not matched to a gene: 14. CDR3: CASRESGNLVRNEQFF. Written as DNA, the CDR3 is TGTGCCAGCAGGGAAAGCGGGAATCTGGTGCGCAATGAGCAGTTCTTC.

V and J are TRBV7-2 and TRBJ2-7, with D perhaps TRBD1 (5 bases). V was trimmed by 0 bases and J by 0 bases, leaving 9 bases between them. CDR3 size: 15 residues. Germline V gene data show CDR1 as SGHTA and CDR2 as FQGNSA. The CDR3 sequence: CASSLALGHSYEQYF. CDR3 nucleotide sequence: TGTGCCAGCAGCTTAGCGCTCGGACACTCCTACGAGCAGTACTTC.

There are a few counts of this clone. This chain connects TRBV10-3 to TRBJ1-3, with 7 nucleotides matching TRBD1. V shed 6 bases and J 0 bases; nucleotides not matched to a gene: 5. CDR1 and CDR2 from the germline V gene are ENHRY and SYGVKD. CDR3 size: 15 residues. CDR3 sequence reads: CAISRQGLSGNTIYF. In DNA, the CDR3 is TGTGCCATCAGCCGACAGGGACTCTCTGGAAACACCATATATTTT.

The genes are TRBV7-2 and TRBJ2-3; TRBD2 matches 11 bases. V was pared by 1 base and J by 10 bases, with 7 bases of the junction left unmatched. CDR1 SGHTA and CDR2 FQGNSA come from the germline V gene. This CDR3 has 15 amino acids. CDR3 amino acids: CASSLGVAGGLAQYF. The CDR3 DNA sequence: TGTGCCAGCAGCTTAGGCGTAGCGGGAGGGTTGGCGCAGTATTTT. The full variable domain, its missing parts supplied by reference TRBV7-2 and TRBJ2-3, is GAGVSQSPSNKVTEKGKDVELRCDPISGHTALYWYRQSLGQGLEFLIYFQGNSAPDKSGLPSDRFSAERTGGSVSTLTIQRTQQEDSAVYLCASSLGVAGGLAQYFGPGTRLTVL.

To note about this clone: This sample includes further DNA sequences coding for the same CDR3. This sequence joins TRBV7-8 and TRBJ2-7; D not certain. CDR1 is SGHVS, CDR2 FQNEAQ, per germline. This CDR3 spans 11 amino acids. Trimming pared 3 bases from V and 3 bases from J, leaving 3 bases between. CDR3 protein: CASSLSYEQYF. CDR3 nucleotide sequence: TGTGCCAGCAGCTTGAGCTACGAGCAGTACTTC.

This clone has more than one count but fewer than ten. V usage is TRBV30 and J usage is TRBJ1-2, with 11 bases fitting TRBD1. The CDR3 runs 13 residues. Germline V gives CDR1 GTSNPN, CDR2 SVGIG (reference sequence). J was trimmed by 4 bases and V by 7 bases; bases with no gene match: 5. CDR3 bases: TGTGCCTCACCGGGACAGGGGGGCTATGGCTACACCTTC. It codes for CASPGQGGYGYTF.